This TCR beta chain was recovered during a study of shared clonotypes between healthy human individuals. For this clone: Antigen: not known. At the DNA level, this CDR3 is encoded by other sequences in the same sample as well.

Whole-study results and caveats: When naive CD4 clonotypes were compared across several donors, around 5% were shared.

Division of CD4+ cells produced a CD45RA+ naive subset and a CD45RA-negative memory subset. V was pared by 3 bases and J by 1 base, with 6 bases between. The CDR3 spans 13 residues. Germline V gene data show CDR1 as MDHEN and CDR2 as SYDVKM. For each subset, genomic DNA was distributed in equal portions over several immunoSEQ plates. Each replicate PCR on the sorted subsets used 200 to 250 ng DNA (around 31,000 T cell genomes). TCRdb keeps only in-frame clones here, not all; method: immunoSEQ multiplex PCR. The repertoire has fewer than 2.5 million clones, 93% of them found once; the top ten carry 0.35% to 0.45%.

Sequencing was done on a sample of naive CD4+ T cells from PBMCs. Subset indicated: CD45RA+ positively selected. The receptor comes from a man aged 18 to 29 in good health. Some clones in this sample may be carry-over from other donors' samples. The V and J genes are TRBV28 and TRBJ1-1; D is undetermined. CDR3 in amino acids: CASSFVGNTEAFF. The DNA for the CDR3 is TGTGCCAGCAGTTTTGTGGGGAACACTGAAGCTTTCTTT.